Here is one T cell receptor (beta chain) with its context. The antigen remains unidentified. Cultured CD4+ T-cell DNA underwent Oncomine TCR Beta short-read sequencing. TCRdb re-derived calls from the PCR reads in MiXCR, one entry per CDR3 protein. This sample has fewer than 30,000 distinct CDR3 sequences, with 40% to 55% found just once. Stated treatment: roughly ten-day PBMC culture with coronavirus spike peptide pools or control peptides (ViraFEST assay). The data were taken from a study of vaccination and CD4 T cells after COVID-19. About the research overall: Convalescent individuals numbered four females and six males, two being Hispanic. Control cultures, each given a CEFX pool, an HIV-1 Nef pool, or no peptide, were included. Study results and limitations: Vaccine-specific clones in convalescent patients were spike mono-reactive in 304 of 307 cases.

The trim removed 8 bases at V and 4 bases at J, leaving 10 bases unmatched. CDR3 size: 16 residues. The chain couples TRBV5-3 to TRBJ2-3; the match to TRBD2 covers 13 bases. TRBV5-3 is marked as an open reading frame, function uncertain. This receptor was obtained from a human donor who received a COVID-19 vaccine. The sample here was CD4+ T cells from blood, cultured in vitro, taken before SARS-CoV-2 vaccination. CDR3 DNA sequence: TGTGCCAGCAGCCGCAGAACTAGCGGGGGGGCAGATACGCAGTATTTT. Protein product: CASSRRTSGGADTQYF.